This T cell receptor (beta chain) was observed in a study of cytomegalovirus exposure and HLA in healthy donors. The PCR made use of 60 Vbeta and 13 Jbeta primers. Method: immunoSEQ multiplex PCR; TCRdb's copy keeps in-frame clones and lacks some. The sample includes 150,000 to 200,000 clones, 85% to 90% seen only once; the top ten take 1.5% to 2%. The clonotype originates from a woman in her late teens or twenties in good health and CMV-seronegative. The sample consisted of PBMCs.

The CDR3 DNA is TGTGCCAGCTCACCCCGAAGTCTAGCGGGGGGGCCAGACACCGGGGAGCTGTTTTTT. Translated: CASSPRSLAGGPDTGELFF. This rearrangement joins TRBV18 to TRBJ2-2; TRBD2 matches 12 bases. Trimming cost V 3 bases and J 3 bases; bases outside gene matches: 11. The CDR3 is 19 amino acids. Per the germline V gene, CDR1 is KGHSH and CDR2 is LQKENI.